Listed below are T cell receptor beta chains from one sample, sequenced in a study of regulatory T cells in long-lasting Graves disease. A single record per CDR3 protein comes from TCRdb applying MiXCR to the multiplex PCR reads. The profile shows a few hundred thousand distinct CDR3 sequences, more than 20% of them singletons. Sequencing used peripheral blood mononuclear cells (PBMCs), obtained when the disease was refractory, from a patient treated with antithyroid drugs. Source of these receptors: a woman aged 40 to 50 with Graves disease. Each CDR3 is given with its conserved first and last residue. The order of the fields is V gene, J gene, CDR3 protein.

V: TRBV20-1; J: TRBJ1-3; CDR3: CSAATGPGNTIYF
V: TRBV5-6; J: TRBJ2-7; CDR3: CASSSAGTSVYEQYF
V: TRBV5-1; J: TRBJ1-2; CDR3: CAGSVDVFYGYTF
V: TRBV12-3/TRBV12-4; J: TRBJ2-1; CDR3: CASSLAEGVDEQFF
V: TRBV28; J: TRBJ2-1; CDR3: CASSFVAGVSDEQFF
V: TRBV28; J: TRBJ2-7; CDR3: CASSDDYSYEQYF
V: TRBV4-2; J: TRBJ2-7; CDR3: CASSRGTSGRNEQYF
V: TRBV6-1; J: TRBJ2-5; CDR3: CASSESPGQETQYF
V: TRBV3-1; J: TRBJ1-4; CDR3: CASSPSGGEVEKLFF
V: TRBV5-5; J: TRBJ2-7; CDR3: CASSFGTAISYEQYF
V: TRBV2; J: TRBJ2-1; CDR3: CASSERVLAGGLNNEQFF
V: TRBV3-1; J: TRBJ1-2; CDR3: CASSQDPQGGYGYTF
V: TRBV6-5; J: TRBJ2-7; CDR3: CASSYAGSSSYEQYF
V: TRBV19; J: TRBJ2-2; CDR3: CASSIGGLVTGELFF
V: TRBV2; J: TRBJ2-3; CDR3: CASRTPWRENTDTQYF
V: TRBV29-1; J: TRBJ2-7; CDR3: CSVELLAGVGGEQYF
V: TRBV6-5; J: TRBJ2-7; CDR3: CASSYESLGGLAREQYF